A single sample is the source of the 23 T cell receptor beta chains below, sequenced in a study. TCRdb passed the 5' RACE reads through MiXCR, listing each CDR3 protein once. In the table there are 35,000 to 50,000 distinct CDR3 sequences, 22% of which are singletons. The sorted Tregs were CD4+CD25+CD127-/low cells. Sequencing used Tregs sorted from blood. The receptor source for this set is a female donor with breast cancer.

This clonotype came up many times. The J gene is TRBJ1-6, the V gene TRBV28; D perhaps matches TRBD1 (5 bases). Between the trimmed V and J ends, which lost 5 bases and 2 bases, there was a span of 10 bases. This CDR3 has 15 amino acids. The germline V gene has CDR1 MDHEN and CDR2 SYDVKM. The CDR3 protein is CASSTQGAYNSPLHF. DNA for the CDR3: TGTGCCAGCAGTACCCAGGGAGCCTATAATTCACCCCTCCACTTT.

This clonotype was seen just once. A read error is likely, as this CDR3 ends without the conserved phenylalanine or tryptophan. Here the CDR3 reads CATSRGAGTYGYTS. CDR3 in DNA: TGTGCCACCAGCAGAGGGGCAGGGACTTATGGCTACACCTCC. The V and J genes are TRBV15 and TRBJ1-2; the D gene is possibly TRBD1 (5 bases). This CDR3 is built from 14 residues. Trimming shortened V by 1 base and J by 5 bases, and 11 bases separated the two germline ends. In germline, CDR1 is LNHNV, CDR2 YYDKDF (reference sequence).

This clonotype was recorded a few times. The rearrangement links TRBV4-1 to TRBJ1-5; the D gene is possibly TRBD1 (5 bases). The length of the CDR3 is 15 residues. V lost 1 base and J lost 6, with 13 bases in between. The germline V gene has CDR1 MGHRA and CDR2 YSYEKL. The CDR3 sequence is CASSQVAGMGQPQHF. The DNA of the CDR3 is TGCGCCAGCAGCCAAGTGGCAGGGATGGGTCAGCCCCAGCATTTT.

The chain employs TRBV6-5 and TRBJ1-1; TRBD1 is a possible D gene (6 bases). This CDR3 region has 15 residues. V lost 6 bases to trimming and J lost 0 bases, with 14 bases between them. CDR1 MNHEY and CDR2 SVGAGI come from the germline V gene. CDR3 coding DNA: TGTGCCAGCAGCCATACCGGGACACTGAACACTGAAGCTTTCTTT. Translated: CASSHTGTLNTEAFF.

This clonotype has just a few counts. The rearrangement links TRBV6-5 to TRBJ2-1; tentatively, D is TRBD2 (6 bases). V lost 10 bases and J 8 bases, leaving 12 bases between the germline ends. Germline V gene lookup returns CDR1 MNHEY and CDR2 SVGAGI. The CDR3 runs 11 residues. The CDR3 DNA follows: TGTGCCACCGGCGGGATCGATGAGCAGTTCTTC. It codes for CATGGIDEQFF.

This clonotype was observed many times. This chain connects TRBV10-3 to TRBJ2-1; D is possibly TRBD2 (6 bases). Trimming cost V 3 bases and J 5 bases, with 17 bases left between them. The CDR3 is 16 residues long. Germline V lookup: CDR1 ENHRY, CDR2 SYGVKD. The DNA of the CDR3 is TGTGCCATCAGTGACCCTTTAACGGAGGGTGACAATGAGCAGTTCTTC. Its translation: CAISDPLTEGDNEQFF.

This clonotype was picked up many times. The chain combines TRBV29-1 with TRBJ1-1, with a tentative D call TRBD1 (6 bases). The CDR3 totals 13 residues. Germline CDR1 and CDR2: SQVTM and ANQGSEA. The V and J ends lost 6 bases and 6 bases respectively, with 17 bases between them. The CDR3 loop reads CSVGAVIGAEAFF. In DNA form, the CDR3 reads TGCAGCGTGGGGGCAGTAATTGGAGCTGAAGCTTTCTTT.

The gene calls are TRBV5-1 and TRBJ2-3, with D tentatively TRBD2 (5 bases). The V end was cut by 2 bases, the J end by 4 bases, with 11 bases between. The CDR3 sequence is 14 residues long. Germline V gives CDR1 SGHRS, CDR2 YFSETQ. As DNA, the CDR3 is TGCGCCAGCAGCTTTTTGAGCGGTTCAGATACGCAGTATTTT. This codes for CASSFLSGSDTQYF.

This clonotype was detected a few times. The V gene is TRBV4-1, the J gene TRBJ2-7; 7 positions match TRBD1. J lost 4 bases, V lost 5 bases, and 11 bases had no gene match. Germline V lookup: CDR1 MGHRA, CDR2 YSYEKL. The CDR3 covers 15 residues. CDR3 nucleotides: TGCGCCAGCAGCGGGGGTCGGGACAGACCTTACGAGCAGTACTTC. The encoded protein is CASSGGRDRPYEQYF.

This clonotype was observed many times. V and J are TRBV6-5 and TRBJ1-5; maybe TRBD1 (5 bases). Trimming cost V 2 bases and J 3 bases, with 17 bases left between them. Germline CDR1 is MNHEY and CDR2 is SVGAGI. This CDR3 is 17 amino acids long. CDR3: CASSYVRAPSANQPQHF. CDR3 DNA: TGTGCCAGCAGTTACGTCAGGGCCCCCTCTGCCAATCAGCCCCAGCATTTT.

The chain links TRBV30 to TRBJ1-5, with D perhaps matching TRBD1 (5 bases). Germline lookup yields CDR1 GTSNPN and CDR2 SVGIG (reference sequence). The CDR3 totals 17 residues. Between the trimmed V and J ends, which lost 0 bases and 5 bases, there was a span of 20 bases. The DNA for the CDR3 is TGTGCCTGGAGTGTACCGTGGGGCAGGGTTCCCGATCAGCCCCAGCATTTT. Its protein is CAWSVPWGRVPDQPQHF.

This clonotype was counted at least ten times. The V gene is TRBV7-2, the J gene TRBJ2-2; 8 bases line up with TRBD2. CDR1 SGHTA and CDR2 FQGNSA come from the germline V gene. The CDR3 loop spans 15 amino acids. The V segment lost 5 bases and the J segment 3 bases; nucleotides outside the gene matches: 5. CDR3 sequence reads: CASSVGLGDTGELFF. The CDR3 coding sequence is TGTGCCAGCAGCGTGGGACTAGGCGACACCGGGGAGCTGTTTTTT.

This clonotype was recorded a few times. This chain connects TRBV20-1 to TRBJ2-1; no definite D call. Germline CDR1 and CDR2: DFQATT and SNEGSKA (reference sequence). V gave up 0 bases and J gave up 5 bases, with 11 bases separating them. The CDR3 runs 14 residues. CDR3 loop: CSARDPKVDNEQFF. CDR3 DNA: TGCAGTGCTAGAGATCCTAAGGTAGACAATGAGCAGTTCTTC.

The chain couples TRBV5-1 to TRBJ2-7; TRBD1 or TRBD2 may be the D gene (5 bases each). Germline V gene data show CDR1 as SGHRS and CDR2 as YFSETQ. The CDR3 contains 15 residues. V was cut by 4 bases and J by 0 bases, with 14 bases left in between. In nucleotides, the CDR3 is TGCGCCAGCAGCACGGGGAGACAGTCCTCCTACGAGCAGTACTTC. This codes for CASSTGRQSSYEQYF.

This clonotype has ten or more counts. The V and J genes are TRBV12-3 or TRBV12-4 and TRBJ1-2, with D perhaps TRBD1 (5 bases). This CDR3 spans 14 amino acids. Deletions cut 1 base from V and 5 bases from J, with 11 bases between. Here the CDR3 reads CASSLGGAGYGYTF. In DNA form, the CDR3 reads TGTGCCAGCAGTTTAGGAGGGGCGGGATATGGCTACACCTTC.

Many counts were recorded for this clonotype. The chain links TRBV6-1 to TRBJ1-1, with a weak D call TRBD1 (5 bases). The CDR3 runs 15 residues. CDR1 is MNHNS and CDR2 is SASEGT in the germline V gene. Trimming cost V 0 bases and J 2 bases, with 10 bases left between them. As DNA, the CDR3 is TGTGCCAGCAGTGAAGCGGGGACTCTTAACACTGAAGCTTTCTTT. Residues: CASSEAGTLNTEAFF.

The V gene is TRBV30, the J gene TRBJ1-1; D is ambiguous. Germline V gene lookup returns CDR1 GTSNPN and CDR2 SVGIG (reference sequence). Trimming removed 5 bases at V and 0 bases at J, with 10 bases between. The CDR3 extends over 13 amino acids. The CDR3 loop reads CAWADGVNTEAFF. CDR3 nucleotides: TGTGCCTGGGCCGACGGTGTGAACACTGAAGCTTTCTTT.

The J gene is TRBJ2-3, the V gene TRBV28; 9 bases line up with TRBD2. J was trimmed by 0 bases and V by 7 bases; bases with no gene match: 11. Germline CDR1 is MDHEN and CDR2 is SYDVKM. This CDR3 is 17 amino acids long. This CDR3 is CASNLGLAPTSTDTQYF. The CDR3 nucleotides are TGTGCCAGCAACCTGGGACTAGCACCCACCAGCACAGATACGCAGTATTTT.

This sequence joins TRBV4-1 and TRBJ1-5; 7 positions agree with TRBD1. This CDR3 spans 16 amino acids. The germline V gene has CDR1 MGHRA and CDR2 YSYEKL. V shed 1 base and J 7 bases; nucleotides not matched to a gene: 10. The CDR3 is CASSQVPTGRVQPQHF. The CDR3 DNA sequence: TGCGCCAGCAGCCAAGTCCCGACAGGGAGGGTCCAGCCCCAGCATTTT.

The rearrangement uses TRBV9 and TRBJ2-3; TRBD2 matches 12 bases. Per the germline V gene, CDR1 is SGDLS and CDR2 is YYNGEE. This CDR3 is 21 amino acids long. Trimming removed 0 bases from V and 1 base from J; junction bases left unmatched: 15. CDR3 sequence reads: CASSVGFGLAGPNGGTDTQYF. The CDR3 DNA sequence: TGTGCCAGCAGCGTAGGTTTTGGACTAGCGGGACCAAACGGTGGCACAGATACGCAGTATTTT.

This clonotype has a count of ten or more. The chain joins TRBV20-1 to TRBJ2-7, with TRBD2 identical over 7 bases. With 2 bases clipped from V and 0 bases from J, the junction kept 4 bases outside the gene matches. The CDR3 has 14 amino acids. Per the germline V gene, CDR1 is DFQATT and CDR2 is SNEGSKA (reference sequence). CDR3 DNA: TGCAGTGCTAGAAACCGGGACTACTCCTACGAGCAGTACTTC. This gives the protein CSARNRDYSYEQYF.

This chain joins TRBV7-9 and TRBJ2-1, with 12 positions matching TRBD2. Germline values: CDR1 SEHNR, CDR2 FQNEAQ (reference sequence). V was clipped by 8 bases and J by 7 bases; unmatched bases: 9. The CDR3 totals 15 residues. In nucleotides, the CDR3 is TGTGCCAGCGATCTAGCGGGAGGGCGGCATAATGAGCAGTTCTTC. Protein sequence: CASDLAGGRHNEQFF.

This chain uses TRBV5-6 with TRBJ2-3; 10 bases match TRBD2. CDR3 length: 16 residues. The V segment lost 1 base and the J segment 2 bases; nucleotides outside the gene matches: 4. Germline loops: CDR1 SGHDT, CDR2 YYEEEE. DNA for the CDR3: TGTGCCAGCAGCTTGAGACTAGCGGGCTTCACAGATACGCAGTATTTT. This encodes CASSLRLAGFTDTQYF.